The 14 T cell receptor beta chains given below trace back to one sample, sequenced in a study of cytomegalovirus exposure and HLA in healthy donors (dated by TCRdb to about 2017). The library was prepared using the immunoSEQ multiplex PCR assay. For the multiplex PCR, a mixture combining 60 forward primers for TCR Vbeta segments and 13 reverse primers for TCR Jbeta segments was used. Here the immuneACCESS table is served through TCRdb, limited to in-frame sequences with V and J called. Missing clones are a known gap in these copies; in checked studies unresolved V genes cover under half, and the rest lacks a known reason. Present in this sample are 140,000 or so clones, roughly 78% of which were seen just once. The ten largest clones add up to less than 3% of the sample. The sequenced sample was PBMCs. These TCRs come from a female donor in good health and CMV-seronegative.

The chain links TRBV5-1 to TRBJ2-3; 8 bases map to TRBD1. Germline CDR1 and CDR2: SGHRS and YFSETQ. The CDR3 totals 18 residues. J lost 0 bases, V lost 1 base, and 10 bases had no gene match. The CDR3 region is CASSLNPPTGASTDTQYF. CDR3 DNA sequence: TGCGCCAGCAGCTTGAATCCCCCGACAGGGGCTAGCACAGATACGCAGTATTTT.

As regards this clone: A junction end diverges from the germline sequence, so it may reflect a read error. The chain links TRBV4-1 to TRBJ1-2; the D gene is possibly TRBD1 (6 bases). Germline V CDR1 and CDR2: MGHRA, YSYEKL. The CDR3 sequence is 17 residues long. CDR3: CASSQETGSPVNYGYPF. DNA for the CDR3: TGCGCCAGCAGCCAAGAGACAGGCTCCCCAGTTAACTATGGCTACCCCTTC.

This chain links TRBV4-1 with TRBJ1-1, with D perhaps TRBD1 (6 bases). The germline CDR1 and CDR2 sequences are MGHRA and YSYEKL. This CDR3 spans 13 amino acids. Trimming stripped 0 bases from V and 11 bases from J, with 13 bases between. As DNA, the CDR3 is TGCGCCAGCAGCCAAGACCAGGGGTTGGTCGCTTTCTTT. Its protein is CASSQDQGLVAFF.

This chain links TRBV28 with TRBJ1-4, with TRBD1 matching 9 bases. The ends lost 6 bases at V and 8 bases at J; junction bases unmatched: 10. CDR3 length: 15 residues. CDR1 MDHEN and CDR2 SYDVKM come from the germline V gene. CDR3 loop: CASRNTGTGREKLFF. The CDR3, as DNA: TGTGCCAGCAGAAACACCGGGACAGGGCGGGAAAAACTGTTTTTT.

Worth noting for this clone: One junction end does not reproduce the germline sequence, and a read error may be involved. The chain combines TRBV6-1 with TRBJ1-2; 8 nucleotides line up with TRBD1. This CDR3 contains 14 residues. Germline V CDR1 and CDR2: MNHNS, SASEGT. The CDR3 DNA follows: TGTGCCAGTACCCGGGACAGGTCGGGCTATGGCTACCCCTTC. Translating it yields CASTRDRSGYGYPF.

The CDR3 sequence: CASSPFGGRGNQPQHF. The CDR3 region has the DNA TGTGCCAGCAGTCCCTTCGGGGGGCGAGGTAATCAGCCCCAGCATTTT. The chain carries TRBV28 and TRBJ1-5; D is possibly TRBD1 (6 bases). V lost 5 bases and J lost 4, with 18 bases in between. CDR3 length: 16 residues. Germline CDR1 MDHEN, CDR2 SYDVKM. Based on the CDR3 plus reference TRBV28 and TRBJ1-5, the full variable domain is DVKVTQSSRYLVKRTGEKVFLECVQDMDHENMFWYRQDPGLGLRLIYFSYDVKMKEKGDIPEGYSVSREKKERFSLILESASTNQTSMYLCASSPFGGRGNQPQHFGDGTRLSIL.

The V call is TRBV2, the J call TRBJ2-7; possible D gene TRBD2, 6 bases. CDR3 size: 15 residues. V was clipped by 5 bases and J by 1 base, with 15 bases between them. Germline V gives CDR1 SNHLY, CDR2 FYNNEI. The CDR3 DNA is TGTGCCAGCAGTTGGGGGAGGCACCCTTCCTACGAGCAGTACTTC. Its translation is CASSWGRHPSYEQYF.

Here the CDR3 reads CASSLGHKLFF. Written as DNA, the CDR3 is TGTGCCAGCAGTTTAGGGCATAAGCTGTTTTTT. The chain joins TRBV27 to TRBJ2-2; no clear D gene. CDR1 and CDR2 (germline): MNHEY, SMNVEV (reference sequence). The CDR3 totals 11 residues. Deletions cut 2 bases from V and 12 bases from J, with 7 bases between.

The V and J genes are TRBV11-2 and TRBJ1-6; TRBD1 matches 8 bases. The CDR3 is made up of 16 amino acids. V shed 5 bases and J 9 bases; nucleotides not matched to a gene: 12. CDR1 and CDR2 from the germline V gene are SGHAT and FQNNGV. The CDR3 DNA reads as TGTGCCAGCAGCCCCCACCGGGACAGGTGGTTTTCACCCCTCCACTTT. Protein: CASSPHRDRWFSPLHF. Supplemented by reference TRBV11-2 and TRBJ1-6, the full variable domain reads EAGVAQSPRYKIIEKRQSVAFWCNPISGHATLYWYQQILGQGPKLLIQFQNNGVVDDSQLPKDRFSAERLKGVDSTLKIQPAKLEDSAVYLCASSPHRDRWFSPLHFGNGTRLTVT.

This chain joins TRBV2 and TRBJ2-7; no reliable D call. The V and J ends lost 4 bases and 0 bases respectively, with 13 bases between them. The CDR3 consists of 15 residues. Germline lookup yields CDR1 SNHLY and CDR2 FYNNEI. CDR3 in DNA: TGTGCCAGCAGTGTAGATTTTAGTCCCTCCTACGAGCAGTACTTC. It translates to CASSVDFSPSYEQYF.

The rearrangement links TRBV11-3 to TRBJ1-5; 7 bases fit TRBD1. The CDR3 is 17 amino acids. Germline CDR1 SGHNT, CDR2 YENEEA. The ends lost 2 bases at V and 5 bases at J; junction bases unmatched: 12. The CDR3 sequence: CASSLPPRGVGDQPQHF. In DNA, the CDR3 is TGTGCCAGCAGCTTACCCCCCAGGGGGGTGGGGGATCAGCCCCAGCATTTT.

V gene TRBV28 combines with J gene TRBJ2-3, with TRBD2 identical over 10 bases. V shed 6 bases and J 8 bases; nucleotides not matched to a gene: 8. Germline CDR1 reads MDHEN; CDR2 reads SYDVKM. The CDR3 totals 14 residues. This chain's CDR3 is CASRRAGGPGTQYF. The CDR3 DNA is TGTGCCAGCAGGAGAGCGGGAGGGCCGGGTACGCAGTATTTT. Using reference TRBV28 and TRBJ2-3 for the parts outside the CDR3, the full variable domain is DVKVTQSSRYLVKRTGEKVFLECVQDMDHENMFWYRQDPGLGLRLIYFSYDVKMKEKGDIPEGYSVSREKKERFSLILESASTNQTSMYLCASRRAGGPGTQYFGPGTRLTVL.

This sequence joins TRBV2 and TRBJ2-7; D might be TRBD2 (6 bases). CDR3 length: 10 residues. V was shortened by 7 bases and J by 7 bases, with 8 bases between the two germline ends. CDR1 and CDR2 (germline): SNHLY, FYNNEI. CDR3 coding DNA: TGTGCCAGCAATCGGGGGGAGCAGTACTTC. Translated, it gives CASNRGEQYF.

The V and J genes are TRBV5-8 and TRBJ1-5; D uncertain. The CDR3 is made up of 15 amino acids. Per germline, CDR1 SGHTS and CDR2 YDEGEE. V lost 4 bases and J lost 0, with 11 bases in between. CDR3 loop: CASSRLRNSNQPQHF. CDR3 in DNA: TGTGCCAGCAGCCGCTTGCGAAATAGCAATCAGCCCCAGCATTTT. Full variable domain (remainder filled in from reference TRBV5-8 and TRBJ1-5): EAGVTQSPTHLIKTRGQQATLRCSPISGHTSVYWYQQALGLGLQFLLWYDEGEERNRGNFPPRFSGRQFPNYSSELNVNALELEDSALYLCASSRLRNSNQPQHFGDGTRLSIL.